This T cell receptor (beta chain) emerged from a study of blood T cell repertoires in COVID-19. The assay was immunoSEQ multiplex PCR, and TCRdb's table has in-frame clones only and misses some. Of about 330,000 clones listed, over 75% are singletons. Material for sequencing was PBMCs or T cells enriched from blood (not recorded which). The clonotype originates from a woman aged 25-40 years who had recovered from COVID-19.

CDR3 bases: TGTGCCAGCAGCTTAGGAGCAGCGATGAACACTGAAGCTTTCTTT. It codes for CASSLGAAMNTEAFF. The chain carries TRBV13 and TRBJ1-1; the D is unclear. The germline CDR1 and CDR2 sequences are PRHDT and FYEKMQ (reference sequence). The CDR3 spans 15 residues. V gave up 0 bases and J gave up 0 bases, with 8 bases separating them.